These T cell receptor beta chains were read from a single sample in a study of shared clonotypes between healthy human individuals. The protocol was immunoSEQ multiplex PCR, while the TCRdb copy is restricted to in-frame clones and leaves out a portion. The sample has roughly 2.2 million clones; just under 95% are singletons. The sample taken for sequencing was naive CD4+ T cells from PBMCs. The receptors shown here come from a man between 18 and 35 years old in good health. Some clones in this sample may be carry-over from other donors' samples. CDR3s include the opening cysteine and the closing phenylalanine or tryptophan. D genes are given only for firm matches. Clone size is given for some rows only: seen once, a few or many times, or a class if the clone is expanded.

abundance: .
v_gene: TRBV6-5
j_gene: TRBJ1-3
d_gene: TRBD1
CDR3nt: TGTGCCAGCAGTATAAACAGGGGCGCTGGAAACACCATATATTTT
CDR3aa: CASSINRGAGNTIYF

abundance: .
v_gene: TRBV6-1
j_gene: TRBJ2-5
d_gene: TRBD2
CDR3nt: TGTGCCAGCAGTGGAGGACTAGCGGGAGTCGAGACCCAGTACTTC
CDR3aa: CASSGGLAGVETQYF

abundance: once
v_gene: TRBV9
j_gene: TRBJ2-1
d_gene: .
CDR3nt: TGTGCCAGCAGCCCAGGGATAAGCTCCTACAATGAGCAGTTCTTC
CDR3aa: CASSPGISSYNEQFF

abundance: .
v_gene: TRBV7-2
j_gene: TRBJ2-1
d_gene: .
CDR3nt: TGTGCCAGCAGCTTAGGGACTACTACATCCAATGAGCAGTTCTTC
CDR3aa: CASSLGTTTSNEQFF

abundance: .
v_gene: TRBV11-2
j_gene: TRBJ2-5
d_gene: TRBD2
CDR3nt: TGTGCCAGCAGCTTGAACCTAGGCGGGAGGGCGGAGACCCAGTACTTC
CDR3aa: CASSLNLGGRAETQYF

abundance: .
v_gene: TRBV7-2
j_gene: TRBJ1-2
d_gene: .
CDR3nt: TGTGCCAGCAGCCTACCGCGGGAGGGGGGCTATGGCTACACCTTC
CDR3aa: CASSLPREGGYGYTF

abundance: .
v_gene: TRBV27
j_gene: TRBJ1-1
d_gene: .
CDR3nt: TGTGCCAGCAGTTTAGGCCGGACAGTGAACACTGAAGCTTTCTTT
CDR3aa: CASSLGRTVNTEAFF

abundance: .
v_gene: TRBV18
j_gene: TRBJ2-7
d_gene: TRBD2
CDR3nt: TGTGCCAGCTCACCCGGTTTAGCGGGAGACGAGCAGTACTTC
CDR3aa: CASSPGLAGDEQYF

abundance: .
v_gene: TRBV7-3
j_gene: TRBJ2-1
d_gene: TRBD2
CDR3nt: TGTGCCAGCAGCCCGCAGGGACTAGCAGGAGGTGAGCAGTTCTTC
CDR3aa: CASSPQGLAGGEQFF

abundance: .
v_gene: TRBV30
j_gene: TRBJ1-4
d_gene: .
CDR3nt: TGTGCCTGGAGGGCAGGCGCAACTAATGAAAAACTGTTTTTT
CDR3aa: CAWRAGATNEKLFF

abundance: once
v_gene: TRBV7-9
j_gene: TRBJ1-2
d_gene: TRBD1
CDR3nt: TGTGCCAGCAGCCCTTCGTTCCAGGGGGATGCCCTAATGCTCTACACCTTC
CDR3aa: CASSPSFQGDALMLYTF

abundance: once
v_gene: TRBV5-1
j_gene: TRBJ2-3
d_gene: .
CDR3nt: TGCGCCAGCAGCTTGGGGCCGGGGTTCGGGAATACGCAGTATTTT
CDR3aa: CASSLGPGFGNTQYF

abundance: .
v_gene: TRBV27
j_gene: TRBJ1-2
d_gene: .
CDR3nt: TGTGCCACGAAGGACGGGCAGGGGCACTATGGCTACACCTTC
CDR3aa: CATKDGQGHYGYTF

abundance: .
v_gene: TRBV30
j_gene: TRBJ2-3
d_gene: TRBD1
CDR3nt: TGTGCCTGGACAAGACAGGGGGCCCGCACAGATACGCAGTATTTT
CDR3aa: CAWTRQGARTDTQYF

abundance: .
v_gene: TRBV2
j_gene: TRBJ1-1
d_gene: .
CDR3nt: TGTGCCAGCAGTGGTAGAATGGTGGACACTGAAGCTTTCTTT
CDR3aa: CASSGRMVDTEAFF

abundance: .
v_gene: TRBV6-5
j_gene: TRBJ1-1
d_gene: .
CDR3nt: TGTGCCAGCAGTTACTCTAACACTGAAGCTTTCTTT
CDR3aa: CASSYSNTEAFF

abundance: .
v_gene: TRBV28
j_gene: TRBJ1-2
d_gene: .
CDR3nt: TGTGCCAGCAGTGTGGGGGGAGCTAACTATGGCTACACCTTC
CDR3aa: CASSVGGANYGYTF

abundance: .
v_gene: TRBV7-8
j_gene: TRBJ2-7
d_gene: TRBD2
CDR3nt: TGTGCCAGCAGCTTAGTGCTAGCGGGAGGGGGCGAGCAGTACTTC
CDR3aa: CASSLVLAGGGEQYF

abundance: .
v_gene: TRBV7-2
j_gene: TRBJ2-1
d_gene: TRBD1
CDR3nt: TGTGCCAGCACTGATTGGGACAGGGGGTATGAGCAGTTCTTC
CDR3aa: CASTDWDRGYEQFF

abundance: .
v_gene: TRBV29-1
j_gene: TRBJ2-7
d_gene: .
CDR3nt: TGCAGCGTTGGGCGGGACAGCCTATTCTACGAGCAGTACTTC
CDR3aa: CSVGRDSLFYEQYF

abundance: .
v_gene: TRBV18
j_gene: TRBJ1-1
d_gene: .
CDR3nt: TGTGCCAGCTCACCGGAAAGTAAAGGAACTGAAGCTTTCTTT
CDR3aa: CASSPESKGTEAFF

abundance: .
v_gene: TRBV12-5
j_gene: TRBJ2-3
d_gene: TRBD2
CDR3nt: TGTGCTAGTGGTTCGGGACTAGCGGGAGTCGGCACAGATACGCAGTATTTT
CDR3aa: CASGSGLAGVGTDTQYF

abundance: .
v_gene: TRBV5-4
j_gene: TRBJ1-2
d_gene: .
CDR3nt: TGTGCCAGCAGCTTTGAAGCTAACTATGGCTACACCTTC
CDR3aa: CASSFEANYGYTF

abundance: few
v_gene: TRBV2
j_gene: TRBJ2-7
d_gene: TRBD2
CDR3nt: TGTGCCAGCAGTGGGCTAGCGGTGGTCTACGAGCAGTACTTC
CDR3aa: CASSGLAVVYEQYF

abundance: .
v_gene: TRBV30
j_gene: TRBJ2-2
d_gene: TRBD1
CDR3nt: TGTGCCTGGAACTTCGGGGACAGGAACACCGGGGAGCTGTTTTTT
CDR3aa: CAWNFGDRNTGELFF

abundance: .
v_gene: TRBV10-2
j_gene: TRBJ2-7
d_gene: .
CDR3nt: TGCGCCAGCCAATCACGGGCGCCACTAACCTACGAGCAGTACTTC
CDR3aa: CASQSRAPLTYEQYF

abundance: .
v_gene: TRBV6-5
j_gene: TRBJ2-2
d_gene: .
CDR3nt: TGTGCCAGCAGTTACTCGGGGGAAACCGGGGAGCTGTTTTTT
CDR3aa: CASSYSGETGELFF

abundance: .
v_gene: TRBV5-1
j_gene: TRBJ1-4
d_gene: TRBD1
CDR3nt: TGCGCCAGCAGCGGGCAGGGGGCGCTTGGTGAAAAACTGTTTTTT
CDR3aa: CASSGQGALGEKLFF

abundance: .
v_gene: TRBV5-1
j_gene: TRBJ2-1
d_gene: TRBD2
CDR3nt: TGCGCCAGCAGCGCGGGACTAGCGGGGAGCAATGAGCAGTTCTTC
CDR3aa: CASSAGLAGSNEQFF

abundance: .
v_gene: TRBV27
j_gene: TRBJ1-2
d_gene: .
CDR3nt: TGTGCCAGCAGTTTGTCGGGGGAATTTGGCTACACCTTC
CDR3aa: CASSLSGEFGYTF

abundance: .
v_gene: TRBV28
j_gene: TRBJ2-2
d_gene: .
CDR3nt: TGTGCCAGCAGTTTTGTGCAGAACTGGGGCGGGGAGCTGTTTTTT
CDR3aa: CASSFVQNWGGELFF

abundance: .
v_gene: TRBV28
j_gene: TRBJ2-7
d_gene: TRBD2
CDR3nt: TGTGCCAGCAGTTTACCAGCGGGATCCTACGAGCAGTACTTC
CDR3aa: CASSLPAGSYEQYF

abundance: .
v_gene: TRBV4-3
j_gene: TRBJ2-2
d_gene: .
CDR3nt: TGCGCCAGCAGCCTCGGATCCGGGGAGCTGTTTTTT
CDR3aa: CASSLGSGELFF

abundance: .
v_gene: TRBV6-5
j_gene: TRBJ1-5
d_gene: .
CDR3nt: TGTGCCAGCAGTTTAAGGGATAGCAATCAGCCCCAGCATTTT
CDR3aa: CASSLRDSNQPQHF